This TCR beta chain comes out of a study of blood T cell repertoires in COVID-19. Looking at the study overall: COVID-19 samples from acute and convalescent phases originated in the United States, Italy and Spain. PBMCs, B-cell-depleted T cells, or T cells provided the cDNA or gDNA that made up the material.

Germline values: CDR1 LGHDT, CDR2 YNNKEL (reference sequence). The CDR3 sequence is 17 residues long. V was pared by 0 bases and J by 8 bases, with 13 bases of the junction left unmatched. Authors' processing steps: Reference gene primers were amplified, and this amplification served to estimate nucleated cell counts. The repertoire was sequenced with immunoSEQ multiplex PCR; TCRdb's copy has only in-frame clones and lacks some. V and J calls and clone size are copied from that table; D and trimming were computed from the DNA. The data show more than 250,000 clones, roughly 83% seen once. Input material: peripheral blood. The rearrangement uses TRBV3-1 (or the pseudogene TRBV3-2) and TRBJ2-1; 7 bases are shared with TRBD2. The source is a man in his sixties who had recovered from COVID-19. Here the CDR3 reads CASSQEGGLRGGYEQFF. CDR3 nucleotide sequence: TGTGCCAGCAGCCAAGAGGGGGGACTCCGGGGAGGGTATGAGCAGTTCTTC.